The 10 T cell receptor beta chains below all came from one sample that was sequenced in a study of T cells after yellow fever vaccination. MiXCR, applied by TCRdb to the 5' RACE reads, yields one record per CDR3 protein. The repertoire includes about 340,000 distinct CDR3 sequences, 9.5% to 15% of them detected once, and 3.2% sits in the top ten. The input for sequencing was CD4+ T cells sorted from PBMCs, taken 15 days after the yellow fever booster vaccination. These receptors originate from a man younger than 30 who received the YFV17D yellow fever vaccine.

In its sample, this clonotype was seen a few times. The chain carries TRBV19 and TRBJ2-2; 9 positions match TRBD1. The CDR3 contains 15 residues. Germline trimming cut 4 bases from V and 10 bases from J; bases unmatched to any gene: 10. Germline V gives CDR1 LNHDA, CDR2 SQIVND (reference sequence). The CDR3 DNA reads as TGTGCCAGTAGTAGCGTCGGACAGGGGCAGAAGGAGCTGTTTTTT. Encoded protein: CASSSVGQGQKELFF. Full variable domain (rest looked up from reference TRBV19 and TRBJ2-2): DGGITQSPKYLFRKEGQNVTLSCEQNLNHDAMYWYRQDPGQGLRLIYYSQIVNDFQKGDIAEGYSVSREKKESFPLTVTSAQKNPTAFYLCASSSVGQGQKELFFGEGSRLTVL.

The rearrangement joins TRBV7-2 to TRBJ2-7; 8 bases are shared with TRBD1. Germline V gene data show CDR1 as SGHTA and CDR2 as FQGNSA. CDR3 length: 14 residues. V trimming: 3 bases; J trimming: 5 bases; junction bases outside the gene matches: 6. The CDR3 bases are TGTGCCAGCAGCTTTAATCAGGGGGCAAACGAGCAGTACTTC. It yields the protein CASSFNQGANEQYF.

This clonotype was seen only a few times. The rearrangement joins TRBV5-6 to TRBJ1-1; the match to TRBD1 covers 9 bases. V gave up 4 bases and J gave up 1 base; unmatched junction bases: 5. CDR1 SGHDT and CDR2 YYEEEE come from the germline V gene. This CDR3 has 15 amino acids. For the CDR3, the DNA is TGTGCCAGCAGCCGGAGGGACAGGGCGAACACTGAAGCTTTCTTT. Protein product: CASSRRDRANTEAFF.

Only a few counts were recorded for this clonotype. This chain joins TRBV18 and TRBJ2-1, with D possibly matching TRBD1 (6 bases). CDR3 size: 12 residues. Germline CDR1 is KGHSH and CDR2 is LQKENI. V lost 3 bases and J 16 bases, leaving 16 bases between the germline ends. The CDR3 DNA follows: TGTGCCAGCTCACCCACAACAGGGTCCCTATTCTTC. Amino acids: CASSPTTGSLFF. Complete variable domain (other parts from reference TRBV18 and TRBJ2-1): NAGVMQNPRHLVRRRGQEARLRCSPMKGHSHVYWYRQLPEEGLKFMVYLQKENIIDESGMPKERFSAEFPKEGPSILRIQQVVRGDSAAYFCASSPTTGSLFFGPGTRLTVL.

Here the CDR3 DNA reads TGCGCCAGCAGCCAAGTGGGACTAGCGGGGGGTTACAAAGAGACCCAGTACTTC. Its translation: CASSQVGLAGGYKETQYF. The chain uses TRBV4-1 and TRBJ2-5; the match to TRBD2 covers 15 bases. The CDR3 loop spans 18 amino acids. Germline V gene lookup returns CDR1 MGHRA and CDR2 YSYEKL. J gave up 3 bases and V 1 base, and 6 bases lay outside the gene matches.

This clonotype was seen a few times. The chain combines TRBV27 with TRBJ2-2, with no clear D. Germline V gene data show CDR1 as MNHEY and CDR2 as SMNVEV (reference sequence). Trimming took 8 bases from V and 6 from J, leaving 13 bases between them. This CDR3 spans 13 amino acids. CDR3 sequence (DNA): TGTGCCAGCGCCAAGCGCAGAGCCGGGGAGCTGTTTTTT. It translates to CASAKRRAGELFF.

This clonotype was found many times. The junction shows a germline mismatch at one end, possibly a read error. The rearrangement links TRBV5-1 to TRBJ2-3, with D perhaps given as TRBD1 or TRBD2 (5 bases each). Looked up from germline, CDR1 is SGHRS and CDR2 is YFSETQ. This CDR3 contains 14 residues. The CDR3: CASSLGRSTDTQYF. The DNA of the CDR3 is TGTGCCAGCAGTTTGGGACGAAGCACAGATACGCAGTATTTT.

This clonotype was picked up many times. The chain employs TRBV2 and TRBJ1-1; D remains unclear. Germline values: CDR1 SNHLY, CDR2 FYNNEI. The CDR3 is made up of 11 amino acids. V was shortened by 9 bases and J by 4 bases, with 9 bases between the two germline ends. The CDR3 DNA follows: TGTGCCAGTGGGAAAGGCACTGAAGCTTTCTTT. Translated: CASGKGTEAFF.

The rearrangement links TRBV3-1 to TRBJ1-1, with 10 bases identical to TRBD1. This CDR3 has 17 residues. J lost 1 base, V lost 3 bases, and 8 bases had no gene match. The germline gives CDR1 LGHDT, CDR2 YNNKEL (reference sequence). The CDR3 bases are TGTGCCAGCAGCCATAACGGACAGGGGGATAGGAACACTGAAGCTTTCTTT. Amino acid sequence: CASSHNGQGDRNTEAFF.

This clonotype turned up a few times. This chain links TRBV30 with TRBJ1-1; D is perhaps TRBD1 (5 bases). The V and J ends lost 2 bases and 0 bases respectively, with 10 bases between them. Looked up from germline, CDR1 is GTSNPN and CDR2 is SVGIG (reference sequence). The CDR3 totals 14 residues. The CDR3 DNA reads as TGTGCCTGGAGTCCTCCGGGGCTGAACACTGAAGCTTTCTTT. Protein: CAWSPPGLNTEAFF.